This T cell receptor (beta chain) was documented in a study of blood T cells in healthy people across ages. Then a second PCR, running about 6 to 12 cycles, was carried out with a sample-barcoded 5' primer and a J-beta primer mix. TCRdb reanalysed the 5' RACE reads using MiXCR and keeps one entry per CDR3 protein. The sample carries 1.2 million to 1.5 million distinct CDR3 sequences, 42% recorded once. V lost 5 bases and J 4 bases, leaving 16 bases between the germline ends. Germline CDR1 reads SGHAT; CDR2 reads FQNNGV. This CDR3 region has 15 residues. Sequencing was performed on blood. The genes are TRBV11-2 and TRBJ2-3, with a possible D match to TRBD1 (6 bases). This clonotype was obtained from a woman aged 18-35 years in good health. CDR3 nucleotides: TGTGCCAGCAGCGCCTCCGGACAGAAGTCAGATACGCAGTATTTT. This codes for CASSASGQKSDTQYF.